The clone carrying this T cell receptor (beta chain) was detected ten times or more. Its cognate antigen is unknown. The data were taken from a study of neurological immune-mediated disorders. Study observations and caveats: Falling below healthy controls, multiple sclerosis showed the least TCR clonal expansion, while HTLV-1-associated myelopathy showed the most.

Template-switch 5'RACE cDNA synthesis added a 10-nucleotide unique molecular identifier. TCRdb used MiXCR to reprocess the 5' RACE reads, holding one entry per CDR3 protein. The sample includes fewer than 55,000 distinct CDR3 sequences, 9% to 10% of them seen just once. The time point denotes: longitudinal time-point 1 (baseline). As healthy controls, volunteers from a blood bank in Maryland, USA, were used. V lost 4 bases and J 0 bases, leaving 13 bases between the germline ends. The CDR3 runs to 15 residues. Germline loops: CDR1 MNHEY, CDR2 SVGEGT. Sequenced: PBMCs. The V gene is TRBV6-2 or TRBV6-3, the J gene TRBJ2-7, with no clear D. This clonotype originated in a middle-aged woman in good health. The CDR3 DNA sequence: TGTGCCAGCAGTTTTGACGACGTAAGCTCCTACGAGCAGTACTTC. It codes for CASSFDDVSSYEQYF.